The 27 T cell receptor beta chains reported below all come from one sample, sequenced in a study of blood T cell repertoires in COVID-19. Assay used: immunoSEQ multiplex PCR; TCRdb lists only in-frame clones, some missing. There are 250,000 to 300,000 clones in the sample; around 90% occur only once, and about 2% lies in the top ten. The sequenced sample was peripheral blood. The source is a woman in her fifties or sixties who had recovered from COVID-19.

V usage is TRBV7-9 and J usage is TRBJ2-6, with a possible D match to TRBD2 (5 bases). This CDR3 is 14 amino acids long. V shed 4 bases and J shed 4 bases, with 8 bases lying between them. CDR1 and CDR2 (germline): SEHNR, FQNEAQ (reference sequence). DNA of the CDR3: TGTGCCAGCAGCTCTCCGGGAGGGGCCAACGTCCTGACTTTC. It translates to CASSSPGGANVLTF.

This clone was counted once. The chain couples TRBV6-1 to TRBJ2-1; D is unresolved. V was shortened by 2 bases and J by 5 bases, with 16 bases between the two germline ends. This CDR3 contains 16 residues. Germline V gene sequence: CDR1 MNHNS, CDR2 SASEGT. CDR3 coding DNA: TGTGCCAGCAGTGAAAAGCCATTATTCCCACACAATGAGCAGTTCTTC. Translated: CASSEKPLFPHNEQFF.

This clone was seen a single time. V gene TRBV27 combines with J gene TRBJ1-2; TRBD1 matches 8 bases. V shed 4 bases and J 4 bases; nucleotides not matched to a gene: 11. The germline V gene has CDR1 MNHEY and CDR2 SMNVEV (reference sequence). The CDR3 runs 16 residues. The CDR3 nucleotides are TGTGCCAGCAGTTCCTCTCGACAGGGGCGCCCCTATGGCTACACCTTC. Encoded protein: CASSSSRQGRPYGYTF.

This sequence joins TRBV27 and TRBJ2-2; no definite D call. V lost 6 bases to trimming and J lost 6 bases, with 8 bases between them. Germline V gene sequence: CDR1 MNHEY, CDR2 SMNVEV (reference sequence). CDR3 length: 12 residues. In DNA, the CDR3 is TGTGCCAGCAGCGTCCCTTCCGGGGAGCTGTTTTTT. Translation: CASSVPSGELFF.

The chain has TRBV4-1 and TRBJ1-5; no reliable D call. The CDR3 runs to 16 residues. Germline V gives CDR1 MGHRA, CDR2 YSYEKL. The germline V and J ends were trimmed by 0 bases and 5 bases, with 14 bases remaining between them. This chain's CDR3 is CASSQERLGKDQPQHF. CDR3 nucleotides: TGCGCCAGCAGCCAAGAAAGGCTCGGGAAAGATCAGCCCCAGCATTTT.

This clone was detected only a few times. V gene TRBV4-2 combines with J gene TRBJ2-7, with TRBD1 matching over 8 bases. After removal of 4 bases from V and 4 bases from J, the junction contained 15 bases not matched to a gene. This CDR3 spans 17 amino acids. Looked up from germline, CDR1 is LGHNA and CDR2 is YNFKEQ. For the CDR3, the DNA is TGTGCCAGCAGCCGCTCCTACAGGGGGACAAAAAAATACGAGCAGTACTTC. Translation gives CASSRSYRGTKKYEQYF.

This chain links TRBV29-1 with TRBJ2-1, with 8 bases lining up with TRBD1. Germline trimming cut 7 bases from V and 7 bases from J; bases unmatched to any gene: 9. The CDR3 is 13 amino acids. From germline, CDR1 is SQVTM and CDR2 ANQGSEA. The CDR3, as DNA: TGCAGCGCCAGGACAGGGTTTGTAAATGAGCAGTTCTTC. Its protein product is CSARTGFVNEQFF.

The chain employs TRBV27 and TRBJ1-5, with TRBD1 as a possible D gene (6 bases). This CDR3 spans 15 amino acids. V dropped 2 bases and J dropped 6 bases, with 14 bases sitting between them. The germline V gene has CDR1 MNHEY and CDR2 SMNVEV (reference sequence). The CDR3 bases are TGTGCCAGCAGTTTAACGGGGGGCCCTCCTCAGCCCCAGCATTTT. Amino acid sequence: CASSLTGGPPQPQHF.

This chain joins TRBV7-9 and TRBJ2-1; TRBD1 might be the D (6 bases). Germline-derived CDR1 and CDR2 are SEHNR and FQNEAQ (reference sequence). V was clipped by 5 bases and J by 3 bases, with 14 bases between them. There are 15 residues in the CDR3. The CDR3: CASSLRDRSYNEQFF. The CDR3 DNA is TGTGCCAGCAGCCTCCGAGACAGGAGCTACAATGAGCAGTTCTTC.

V is TRBV25-1 and J is TRBJ2-2; 7 nucleotides align to TRBD1. J lost 2 bases, V lost 1 base, and 4 bases had no gene match. Germline-derived CDR1 and CDR2 are MGHDK and SYGVNS. The CDR3 is 16 residues long. CDR3 residues: CASSEFEGANTGELFF. The CDR3, as DNA: TGTGCCAGCAGTGAATTCGAGGGGGCTAACACCGGGGAGCTGTTTTTT.

The chain joins TRBV15 to TRBJ1-5; D not certain. The CDR3 consists of 12 residues. The V end was cut by 8 bases, the J end by 1 base, with 6 bases between. The germline V gene encodes CDR1 LNHNV and CDR2 YYDKDF (reference sequence). The CDR3: CATGPSNQPQHF. DNA of the CDR3: TGTGCCACCGGCCCCAGCAATCAGCCCCAGCATTTT.

The chain joins TRBV7-3 to TRBJ2-2; 7 positions agree with TRBD2. Germline loops: CDR1 SGHTA, CDR2 FQGTGA. The trim removed 7 bases at V and 3 bases at J, leaving 8 bases unmatched. CDR3 length: 15 residues. The CDR3, as DNA: TGTGCCAGCACCATGGGGGGGTTACACACCGGGGAGCTGTTTTTT. It specifies CASTMGGLHTGELFF.

This clone was counted once. V usage is TRBV5-6 and J usage is TRBJ1-5, with 10 nucleotides matching TRBD1. Looked up from germline, CDR1 is SGHDT and CDR2 is YYEEEE. J gave up 6 bases and V 4 bases, and 7 bases lay outside the gene matches. The CDR3 is 15 residues long. The CDR3 bases are TGTGCCAGCAGCCTAGACAGGGGGCTTAGTCAGCCCCAGCATTTT. Translation gives CASSLDRGLSQPQHF.

The chain's CDR3 is CASSRTGELFF. DNA of the CDR3: TGTGCCAGCAGCCGTACCGGGGAGCTGTTTTTT. The V call is TRBV11-3, the J call TRBJ2-2; D gene ambiguous. From germline, CDR1 is SGHNT and CDR2 YENEEA. The V end lost 5 bases, the J end lost 5 bases, and 3 bases lay between the germline ends. The CDR3 length is 11 residues.

The genes are TRBV19 and TRBJ1-2; a weak D match, TRBD1 (5 bases). The CDR3 is 15 residues long. From germline, CDR1 is LNHDA and CDR2 SQIVND (reference sequence). Trimming removed 6 bases at V and 0 bases at J, with 14 bases between. The DNA for the CDR3 is TGTGCCAGTAGCCTCCGGGACTTATCTAACTATGGCTACACCTTC. It encodes CASSLRDLSNYGYTF.

The chain combines TRBV18 with TRBJ2-1, with TRBD2 matching 11 bases. The CDR3 totals 18 residues. The V gene's germline CDR1 is KGHSH and CDR2 LQKENI. The junction had 7 bases not matched to a gene; V was cut back by 3 bases and J by 0 bases. CDR3 sequence (DNA): TGTGCCAGCTCACCCATCGGGACTAGCGGTAGCTCCTACAATGAGCAGTTCTTC. Its translation: CASSPIGTSGSSYNEQFF.

The chain uses TRBV5-3 and TRBJ2-3, with D uncertain. TRBV5-3 is an open reading frame whose function is uncertain. The CDR3 is made up of 17 amino acids. Trimming shortened V by 2 bases and J by 2 bases, and 18 bases separated the two germline ends. The CDR3 bases are TGTGCCAGAAGCTTTCAAGCAATACTTTTTAACACAGATACGCAGTATTTT. Its protein product is CARSFQAILFNTDTQYF.

The rearrangement links TRBV4-1 to TRBJ1-2, with 8 bases aligning to TRBD1. The CDR3 contains 14 residues. V was clipped by 3 bases and J by 4 bases; unmatched bases: 4. Germline V gives CDR1 MGHRA, CDR2 YSYEKL. CDR3 DNA: TGCGCCAGCAGCCACGTACAGGGGGGCTATGGCTACACCTTC. It specifies CASSHVQGGYGYTF.

The rearrangement links TRBV27 to TRBJ2-1; 8 positions match TRBD2. The V and J ends lost 3 bases and 5 bases, in that order; junction bases with no gene match: 12. Germline V gene sequence: CDR1 MNHEY, CDR2 SMNVEV (reference sequence). The CDR3 runs 17 residues. The CDR3 region has the DNA TGTGCCAGCAGTTTGGTTTTGGCTAGCGGGCCCCACAATGAGCAGTTCTTC. It codes for CASSLVLASGPHNEQFF.

The sample holds one count of this clone. The chain carries TRBV7-2 and TRBJ1-1; D not certain. The ends were cut back, 1 base at V and 6 bases at J, with 9 bases in the middle. CDR3 length equals 13 residues. Germline CDR1 and CDR2: SGHTA and FQGNSA. The CDR3 reads CASSLGAGAEAFF. For the CDR3, the DNA is TGTGCCAGCAGCTTAGGGGCAGGTGCTGAAGCTTTCTTT.

This CDR3 reads CASSRDRERAEAFF. In DNA form, the CDR3 reads TGTGCCAGCAGCAGAGACAGGGAAAGGGCTGAAGCTTTCTTT. The rearrangement uses TRBV7-2 and TRBJ1-1, with TRBD1 identical over 7 bases. The CDR3 totals 14 residues. Germline lookup yields CDR1 SGHTA and CDR2 FQGNSA. Trimming cost V 5 bases and J 6 bases; bases outside gene matches: 9.

J is TRBJ2-7 and V is TRBV7-8, with 8 bases that match TRBD1. The CDR3 runs 17 residues. Germline lookup yields CDR1 SGHVS and CDR2 FQNEAQ. V lost 1 base, J lost 7 bases, and 15 bases stayed unmatched. This CDR3 reads CASSLVFLDRVRREQYF. The CDR3 DNA reads as TGTGCCAGCAGCTTAGTATTCCTGGACAGGGTCCGACGGGAGCAGTACTTC.

The rearrangement joins TRBV6-2 or TRBV6-3 to TRBJ1-2; 8 bases line up with TRBD1. The trim removed 2 bases at V and 6 bases at J, leaving 8 bases unmatched. This CDR3 region has 15 residues. Germline values: CDR1 MNHEY, CDR2 SVGEGT. The CDR3 DNA reads as TGTGCCAGCAGTTACGTCGGGACAGGAGGGCATGGCTACACCTTC. Its protein is CASSYVGTGGHGYTF.

The chain uses TRBV5-6 and TRBJ1-1; 7 bases match TRBD1. Germline CDR1 is SGHDT and CDR2 is YYEEEE. This CDR3 contains 14 residues. Trimming at V came to 4 bases and at J to 6 bases, leaving 9 bases not matched to a gene. The CDR3, as DNA: TGTGCCAGCAGCCGTGACAGGGAATGGGCTGAAGCTTTCTTT. Protein product: CASSRDREWAEAFF.

CDR3 loop: CASSLGGTGTEAFF. The CDR3 nucleotides are TGTGCCAGCAGCTTAGGGGGGACAGGGACTGAAGCTTTCTTT. V gene TRBV7-9 combines with J gene TRBJ1-1; 9 nucleotides agree with TRBD1. This CDR3 comprises 14 residues. Germline V lookup: CDR1 SEHNR, CDR2 FQNEAQ (reference sequence). The ends lost 1 base at V and 5 bases at J; junction bases unmatched: 2.

CDR3 nucleotides: TGTGCCAGCAGCAGAGGCTACGGCTACGAGCAGTACTTC. Its translation is CASSRGYGYEQYF. The chain recombines TRBV9 with TRBJ2-7; D not resolved. This CDR3 contains 13 residues. Trimming removed 4 bases from V and 3 bases from J, with 11 bases in between. Per germline, CDR1 SGDLS and CDR2 YYNGEE.

The rearrangement uses TRBV6-5 and TRBJ2-5, with D perhaps matching TRBD2 (5 bases). From germline, CDR1 is MNHEY and CDR2 SVGAGI. With 2 bases removed from V and 5 bases from J, the gap between germline ends came to 12 bases. The CDR3 sequence is 14 residues long. The CDR3 sequence: CASSYTRSGETQYF. As DNA, the CDR3 is TGTGCCAGCAGTTACACAAGGAGCGGCGAGACCCAGTACTTC.